The 32 T cell receptor beta chains below all came from one sample that was sequenced in a study of shared clonotypes between healthy human individuals. Using immunoSEQ multiplex PCR, the repertoire was profiled, and TCRdb retains in-frame clones only, with some absent. Among 550,000 to 700,000 clones listed, roughly 73% were seen once. The sample was memory CD4+ T cells sorted from blood. As to subset: CD45RA-negative fraction. These TCRs come from a woman between 25 and 40 years old in good health.

The chain couples TRBV4-1 to TRBJ1-4, with D uncertain. The CDR3 has 14 amino acids. Per the germline V gene, CDR1 is MGHRA and CDR2 is YSYEKL. V was cut by 2 bases and J by 8 bases, with 12 bases left in between. The CDR3 spells CASSQPTEEEKLFF. The CDR3 nucleotides read TGCGCCAGCAGCCAACCCACTGAGGAGGAAAAACTGTTTTTT.

The chain joins TRBV6-5 to TRBJ2-2, with TRBD2 matching over 13 bases. This CDR3 comprises 16 residues. Trimming cost V 2 bases and J 9 bases; bases outside gene matches: 6. Germline CDR1 MNHEY, CDR2 SVGAGI. This CDR3 reads CASSYGLAGALRELFF. DNA of the CDR3: TGTGCCAGCAGTTACGGACTAGCGGGGGCTCTTAGGGAGCTGTTTTTT.

This clone was picked up a small number of times. This chain connects TRBV19 to TRBJ2-4, with D tentatively TRBD2 (6 bases). Trimming removed 3 bases at V and 8 bases at J, with 14 bases between. The CDR3 totals 14 residues. The V gene's germline CDR1 is LNHDA and CDR2 SQIVND (reference sequence). CDR3 region: CASSMEGMRYIQYF. The CDR3 region has the DNA TGTGCCAGTAGTATGGAGGGGATGAGATACATTCAGTACTTC. The full variable domain, in which reference TRBV19 and TRBJ2-4 provide the parts outside the CDR3, is DGGITQSPKYLFRKEGQNVTLSCEQNLNHDAMYWYRQDPGQGLRLIYYSQIVNDFQKGDIAEGYSVSREKKESFPLTVTSAQKNPTAFYLCASSMEGMRYIQYFGAGTRLSVL.

The chain carries TRBV11-1 and TRBJ2-7, with 7 positions matching TRBD2. The germline V gene has CDR1 SGHAT and CDR2 FQDESV (reference sequence). There are 16 residues in the CDR3. V gave up 3 bases and J gave up 5 bases; unmatched junction bases: 13. CDR3: CASSLDGRTPSHEQYF. In DNA form, the CDR3 reads TGTGCCAGCAGCTTGGACGGGAGGACACCTTCCCACGAGCAGTACTTC. Full variable domain (outside the CDR3, taken from reference TRBV11-1 and TRBJ2-7): EAEVAQSPRYKITEKSQAVAFWCDPISGHATLYWYRQILGQGPELLVQFQDESVVDDSQLPKDRFSAERLKGVDSTLKIQPAELGDSAMYLCASSLDGRTPSHEQYFGPGTRLTVT.

The chain employs TRBV7-9 and TRBJ2-7; D uncertain. Per germline, CDR1 SEHNR and CDR2 FQNEAQ (reference sequence). V shed 0 bases and J shed 6 bases, with 6 bases lying between them. The length of the CDR3 is 12 residues. The CDR3 here is CASSLAGSEQYF. CDR3 sequence (DNA): TGTGCCAGCAGCTTAGCAGGCAGCGAGCAGTACTTC.

The genes are TRBV6-6 and TRBJ2-3; D possibly corresponds to TRBD2 (5 bases). CDR3 length equals 12 residues. Trimming removed 5 bases from V and 5 bases from J, with 8 bases in between. Looked up from germline, CDR1 is MNHNY and CDR2 is SVGAGI (reference sequence). CDR3 bases: TGTGCCAGCAGTCTAGGGAGAGATACGCAGTATTTT. Residues: CASSLGRDTQYF.

This clone was counted at least ten times. Other DNA sequences from this sample encode an identical CDR3 as well. V and J are TRBV5-1 and TRBJ2-7; tentatively, D is TRBD1 (6 bases). Germline V lookup: CDR1 SGHRS, CDR2 YFSETQ. Trimming cost V 4 bases and J 6 bases, with 17 bases left between them. This CDR3 spans 14 amino acids. The CDR3, as DNA: TGCGCCAGCAGCCCGGGGACAACAACGGGCGAGCAGTACTTC. Its protein product is CASSPGTTTGEQYF.

A note on this clone: A clone one base away is much larger, so this may be a read error. The chain employs TRBV2 and TRBJ1-1, with 7 bases identical to TRBD1. The germline gives CDR1 SNHLY, CDR2 FYNNEI. V shed 3 bases, J shed 3 bases, and the junction held 1 base outside the gene matches. The CDR3 covers 13 residues. CDR3 in DNA: TGTGCCAGCAGTGACAGGGGGTACACTGAAGCTTTCTTT. Encoded protein: CASSDRGYTEAFF.

The rearrangement joins TRBV28 to TRBJ2-1; the match to TRBD2 covers 7 bases. Germline-derived CDR1 and CDR2 are MDHEN and SYDVKM. This CDR3 region has 17 residues. Germline trimming cut 8 bases from V and 0 bases from J; bases unmatched to any gene: 13. The chain's CDR3 is CASVLSWAGDSYNEQFF. CDR3 nucleotide sequence: TGTGCCAGCGTACTTTCTTGGGCGGGAGACTCCTACAATGAGCAGTTCTTC.

The chain uses TRBV11-2 and TRBJ2-4, with D possibly being TRBD1 or TRBD2 (6 bases each). V was shortened by 1 base and J by 8 bases, with 15 bases between the two germline ends. The length of the CDR3 is 15 residues. Germline V gives CDR1 SGHAT, CDR2 FQNNGV. The CDR3 reads CASSLVRAGGDIQYF. The CDR3 bases are TGTGCCAGCAGCTTAGTTCGAGCCGGGGGCGACATTCAGTACTTC.

This clone has only a few counts. V gene TRBV5-1 combines with J gene TRBJ2-2; 10 bases are a match to TRBD1. CDR1 SGHRS and CDR2 YFSETQ come from the germline V gene. V dropped 4 bases and J dropped 5; count of bases not matched to a gene: 8. The CDR3 has 16 residues. The CDR3 region has the DNA TGCGCCAGCAGCCCTCTGGGACAGGGGTCAACCGGGGAGCTGTTTTTT. Its protein product is CASSPLGQGSTGELFF.

Regarding this clone: A read error may be the cause here, since a much bigger clone is one base away. The rearrangement uses TRBV2 and TRBJ2-5; no firm D call. The CDR3 runs 10 residues. In germline, CDR1 is SNHLY, CDR2 FYNNEI. Trimming removed 2 bases from V and 6 bases from J, with 1 base in between. This CDR3 reads CASSEKTQYF. The CDR3 DNA sequence: TGTGCCAGCAGTGAAAAGACCCAGTACTTC.

V gene TRBV28 combines with J gene TRBJ1-1; no reliable D call. The germline V gene encodes CDR1 MDHEN and CDR2 SYDVKM. This CDR3 has 14 amino acids. V was pared by 4 bases and J by 0 bases, with 9 bases between. CDR3 in DNA: TGTGCCAGCAGTTATGGGGATATGAACACTGAAGCTTTCTTT. This codes for CASSYGDMNTEAFF.

This clone has a handful of counts. The chain has TRBV10-3 and TRBJ2-3; tentatively, D is TRBD2 (6 bases). This CDR3 comprises 14 residues. Germline assignment: CDR1 ENHRY and CDR2 SYGVKD. V was trimmed by 8 bases and J by 0 bases, leaving 12 bases between them. Here the CDR3 reads CAISTSGSTDTQYF. The CDR3 DNA is TGTGCCATCTCGACCAGCGGGAGCACAGATACGCAGTATTTT.

This clone turned up a few times. V is TRBV6-5 and J is TRBJ2-7; 7 nucleotides match TRBD1. In germline, CDR1 is MNHEY, CDR2 SVGAGI. This CDR3 is built from 15 residues. Germline trimming cut 5 bases from V and 3 bases from J; bases unmatched to any gene: 10. The CDR3 bases are TGTGCCAGCAGTCGAAATAGGGACAGACTCTACGAGCAGTACTTC. Protein: CASSRNRDRLYEQYF.

The gene calls are TRBV28 and TRBJ2-3, with 7 bases fitting TRBD2. The V gene end was trimmed by 5 bases and the J gene end by 10 bases; junction bases not matched to a gene: 9. The CDR3 is 13 residues long. The germline V gene has CDR1 MDHEN and CDR2 SYDVKM. In nucleotides, the CDR3 is TGTGCCAGCAGTCCCCGTTTTGCGGGAGCGCAGTATTTT. Encoded protein: CASSPRFAGAQYF.

This clone was counted many times. V is TRBV9 and J is TRBJ2-7; perhaps D is TRBD1 or TRBD2 (5 bases each). The V gene lost 3 bases and the J gene lost 6 bases, with 16 bases spanning the gap. The CDR3 is made up of 14 amino acids. In germline, CDR1 is SGDLS, CDR2 YYNGEE. The CDR3 nucleotides are TGTGCCAGCAGCGAACGGGACCCCGCTATCGAGCAGTACTTC. Its protein product is CASSERDPAIEQYF.

This clone was counted between two and nine times. This chain connects TRBV28 to TRBJ1-5; D gene uncertain. This CDR3 is 14 amino acids long. Germline V lookup: CDR1 MDHEN, CDR2 SYDVKM. The CDR3 coding sequence is TGTGCTTCACGGCCCGGGTATCCCGAACGGCCCCAGCATTTT. This codes for CASRPGYPERPQHF. Together with reference TRBV28 and TRBJ1-5, the CDR3 gives the full variable domain: DVKVTQSSRYLVKRTGEKVFLECVQDMDHENMFWYRQDPGLGLRLIYFSYDVKMKEKGDIPEGYSVSREKKERFSLILESASTNQTSMYLCASRPGYPERPQHFGDGTRLSIL.

CDR3 amino acids: CASSQDGRVQRNTIYF. The CDR3 DNA follows: TGCGCCAGCAGCCAAGATGGTAGGGTACAGAGAAACACCATATATTTT. The chain employs TRBV4-1 and TRBJ1-3; D unclear. The CDR3 runs to 16 residues. Trimming left V 0 bases short and J 5 bases short, with 14 bases between. Germline V lookup: CDR1 MGHRA, CDR2 YSYEKL.

The rearrangement joins TRBV19 to TRBJ1-3; no clear D. Germline-derived CDR1 and CDR2 are LNHDA and SQIVND (reference sequence). This CDR3 has 16 residues. Trimming stripped 4 bases from V and 0 bases from J, with 13 bases between. Here the CDR3 DNA reads TGTGCCAGTAGTAGCCAGCAAATGAACTCTGGAAACACCATATATTTT. This sequence encodes CASSSQQMNSGNTIYF.

This rearrangement joins TRBV28 to TRBJ2-1, with D perhaps matching TRBD2 (5 bases). The CDR3 extends over 15 amino acids. The V end was cut by 6 bases, the J end by 9 bases, with 21 bases between. Looked up from germline, CDR1 is MDHEN and CDR2 is SYDVKM. The CDR3 here is CASSQSGLARGEQFF. The CDR3 nucleotides are TGTGCCAGCAGCCAGTCAGGACTGGCACGCGGTGAGCAGTTCTTC.

V is TRBV21-1 and J is TRBJ2-1; TRBD2, as called in the table, went unchecked against the DNA. TRBV21-1 corresponds to a pseudogene. The length of the CDR3 is 13 residues. The CDR3 is CARGLADYNEQFF. In DNA, the CDR3 is TGTGCCAGAGGACTAGCGGATTACAATGAGCAGTTCTTC.

The chain employs TRBV11-2 and TRBJ2-7, with no clear D. Germline CDR1 and CDR2: SGHAT and FQNNGV. The CDR3 is made up of 17 amino acids. Trimming removed 5 bases at V and 2 bases at J, with 22 bases between. CDR3 nucleotides: TGTGCCAGCAGCCGACCCCTGACACCGTTGGCGGCCTACGAGCAGTACTTC. It specifies CASSRPLTPLAAYEQYF.

The chain links TRBV11-2 to TRBJ2-1; 10 bases are a match to TRBD2. This CDR3 spans 16 amino acids. Losses at the gene ends were 6 bases for V and 4 bases for J; bases not matched to a gene: 9. Germline loops: CDR1 SGHAT, CDR2 FQNNGV. CDR3 coding DNA: TGTGCCAGCAGGCCTAACCTAGCGGGAGTTTACAATGAGCAGTTCTTC. Residues: CASRPNLAGVYNEQFF.

The chain joins TRBV14 to TRBJ2-7; 7 positions agree with TRBD1. V was pared by 0 bases and J by 2 bases, with 7 bases of the junction left unmatched. The CDR3 length is 16 residues. Looked up from germline, CDR1 is SGHDN and CDR2 is FVKESK. CDR3: CASSQEGTVRTYEQYF. The CDR3 nucleotides read TGTGCCAGCAGCCAAGAAGGGACAGTTCGCACCTACGAGCAGTACTTC.

This clone has ten or more counts. Other DNA sequences in the sample encode the same CDR3. The chain uses TRBV28 and TRBJ2-3; D is uncertain. This CDR3 contains 16 residues. Germline CDR1 and CDR2: MDHEN and SYDVKM. Trimming removed 1 base from V and 2 bases from J, with 13 bases in between. The CDR3 DNA sequence: TGTGCCAGCAGTTTATCCCCCTCCGGATTCACAGATACGCAGTATTTT. This encodes CASSLSPSGFTDTQYF.

The V and J genes are TRBV6-1 and TRBJ1-6, with 8 nucleotides matching TRBD1. The germline V gene has CDR1 MNHNS and CDR2 SASEGT. The CDR3 runs 14 residues. V was clipped by 5 bases and J by 10 bases; unmatched bases: 7. The CDR3 coding sequence is TGTGCCAGCAGTCAAGACAGGGGCAACTCACCCCTCCACTTT. Encoded protein: CASSQDRGNSPLHF.

The chain employs TRBV6-5 and TRBJ2-1; 12 positions agree with TRBD2. Unmatched junction bases numbered 6, after V lost 4 bases and J lost 8 bases. The CDR3 covers 15 residues. CDR1 MNHEY and CDR2 SVGAGI come from the germline V gene. Here the CDR3 reads CASSSPSGRGYEQFF. The CDR3 DNA sequence: TGTGCCAGCAGTTCCCCTAGCGGGAGGGGCTATGAGCAGTTCTTC.

This chain links TRBV4-1 with TRBJ1-4; 7 bases match TRBD1. Germline V lookup: CDR1 MGHRA, CDR2 YSYEKL. The CDR3 extends over 15 amino acids. J gave up 5 bases and V 3 bases, and 6 bases lay outside the gene matches. CDR3 protein: CASSQGQKVNEKLFF. The CDR3 region has the DNA TGCGCCAGCAGCCAGGGACAGAAAGTGAATGAAAAACTGTTTTTT.

The genes are TRBV5-1 and TRBJ2-1; weak D call: TRBD1 (6 bases). From germline, CDR1 is SGHRS and CDR2 YFSETQ. Trimming stripped 0 bases from V and 0 bases from J, with 7 bases between. This CDR3 comprises 15 residues. The CDR3 sequence is CASSLEGVSYNEQFF. The CDR3 DNA reads TGCGCCAGCAGCTTGGAGGGGGTCTCCTACAATGAGCAGTTCTTC.

This sequence joins TRBV7-8 and TRBJ2-3, with D tentatively TRBD1 (6 bases). V was shortened by 5 bases and J by 0 bases, with 15 bases between the two germline ends. The CDR3 covers 16 residues. Germline V gene data show CDR1 as SGHVS and CDR2 as FQNEAQ. CDR3 bases: TGTGCCAGCAGCCCGCCTTTGGGGGCTAGCACAGATACGCAGTATTTT. Protein product: CASSPPLGASTDTQYF.

This clone turned up a few times. The chain's CDR3 is CASSLVDSGELFF. The DNA of the CDR3 is TGTGCCAGCAGCTTAGTTGACTCCGGGGAGCTGTTTTTT. This rearrangement joins TRBV7-2 to TRBJ2-2, with unresolved D. Germline lookup yields CDR1 SGHTA and CDR2 FQGNSA. Trimming stripped 1 base from V and 6 bases from J, with 6 bases between. This CDR3 has 13 amino acids.